This T cell receptor (beta chain) is from a study of vaccination and CD4 T cells after COVID-19. Study at large: The convalescent group had six males, four females, seven Caucasians, two Asians, one multiracial. Investigators stimulated cells with overlapping spike peptides drawn from SARS-CoV-2, HCoV-NL63, HCoV-OC43 and HCoV-229E. The authors gave control cultures a CEFX pool, an HIV-1 Nef pool, or no peptide.

About this clonotype: Its target is not known.

CDR1 SGHNT and CDR2 YENEEA come from the germline V gene. Trimming at V came to 5 bases and at J to 1 base, leaving 5 bases not matched to a gene. The CDR3 totals 15 residues. Sequencing of cultured CD4+ T cell DNA used the Oncomine TCR Beta short-read assay. Cultures of CD4+ T cells served as the source for extracting genomic DNA. MiXCR, applied by TCRdb to the PCR reads, yields one record per CDR3 protein. This repertoire shows 10,000 to 15,000 distinct CDR3 sequences, under 50% found once; its top ten account for approximately 21%. Treatment defined: roughly 11-day PBMC culture with coronavirus spike peptide pools or control peptides (ViraFEST assay).

This sequence originates from a human donor who had recovered from COVID-19. The source material was CD4+ T cells from blood, cultured in vitro, sampled before SARS-CoV-2 vaccination. The gene calls are TRBV11-3 and TRBJ2-5, with 9 bases identical to TRBD2. The chain's CDR3 is CASSTGLASQETQYF. CDR3 sequence (DNA): TGTGCCAGCAGCACGGGACTAGCTTCCCAAGAGACCCAGTACTTC.